A single sample is the source of the 17 T cell receptor beta chains below, sequenced in a study of persistence of HIV-infected CD4 T cells (dated by TCRdb to about 2020). No antigen is known for these receptors. The treatment or condition label for this specimen denotes: suppressive antiretroviral therapy. A pool of overlapping HIV-1 Gag 15-mer peptides, at roughly 1 ug per peptide per mL, was used to stimulate the cells. Nonresponding CD40L-negative CD69-negative CD45RO-high memory CD4+ T cells were sorted as memory populations depleted of antigen-responding cells. The immunoSEQ hsTCRB assay version 4, run in survey mode, was used to sequence TCRbeta repertoires from genomic DNA. TCRdb's version of the immuneACCESS table is confined to in-frame rearrangements and falls short of the full clone set. An unresolved V gene accounts for under half of the shortfall where checked; the remainder is of unknown origin. In this sample the table shows tens of thousands of clones, around 78% of which occur a single time. The top ten hold 12% to 15% of the sample.

This sample comprised CD4+ T cells sorted from PBMCs after approximately 19-hour stimulation, obtained from a patient who received antiretroviral therapy. Explained via the paper, the cell subset or site label denotes: CD40L-CD69- CD45RO-high memory CD4 T cells not responding to Gag peptides. The receptors here all came from an adult man with HIV who was CMV-seropositive.

This clone was seen more than once but under ten times. The chain is built from TRBV5-1 and TRBJ1-1; 7 bases match TRBD1. CDR3 length: 15 amino acids. The V gene's germline CDR1 is SGHRS and CDR2 YFSETQ. The V segment lost 2 bases and the J segment 1 base; nucleotides outside the gene matches: 5. This CDR3 is CASSFDRVTNTEAFF. The CDR3, as DNA: TGCGCCAGCAGCTTTGACAGGGTCACGAACACTGAAGCTTTCTTT.

A note on this clone: Other DNA sequences in this specimen translate into the identical CDR3. The V gene is TRBV10-3, the J gene TRBJ1-1; the match to TRBD1 covers 7 bases. V was pared by 4 bases and J by 0 bases, with 5 bases of the junction left unmatched. Germline V gene sequence: CDR1 ENHRY, CDR2 SYGVKD. The CDR3 is 15 residues long. CDR3 protein: CAISVTGDLNTEAFF. DNA of the CDR3: TGTGCCATCAGTGTAACAGGGGACCTGAACACTGAAGCTTTCTTT.

This chain connects TRBV7-9 to TRBJ2-1, with a weak D call TRBD2 (5 bases). V lost 5 bases, J lost 7 bases, and 18 bases lay in between. Germline V lookup: CDR1 SEHNR, CDR2 FQNEAQ (reference sequence). The CDR3 length is 15 residues. CDR3 nucleotides: TGTGCCAGCAGCCCCGAGGTGGGAGTGGAAAATGAGCAGTTCTTC. Its translation: CASSPEVGVENEQFF. The full variable domain, with the rest looked up from reference TRBV7-9 and TRBJ2-1, is DTGVSQNPRHKITKRGQNVTFRCDPISEHNRLYWYRQTLGQGPEFLTYFQNEAQLEKSRLLSDRFSAERPKGSFSTLEIQRTEQGDSAMYLCASSPEVGVENEQFFGPGTRLTVL.

The rearrangement links TRBV3-1 (or the pseudogene TRBV3-2) to TRBJ1-1; D is undetermined. V was clipped by 1 base and J by 6 bases, with 12 bases between them. Germline V gene sequence: CDR1 LGHDT, CDR2 YNNKEL (reference sequence). This CDR3 spans 14 amino acids. CDR3 in DNA: TGTGCCAGCAGCCAAGTGGGCAGGTTGGCTGAAGCTTTCTTT. This translates into CASSQVGRLAEAFF.

The rearrangement uses TRBV18 and TRBJ2-1, with no clear D. The CDR3 extends over 15 amino acids. The ends were cut back, 1 base at V and 3 bases at J, with 10 bases in the middle. Germline V gene sequence: CDR1 KGHSH, CDR2 LQKENI. CDR3 coding DNA: TGTGCCAGCTCACCACGACCTTCTCTCTACAATGAGCAGTTCTTC. Its protein is CASSPRPSLYNEQFF. The variable domain in full, completed from reference TRBV18 and TRBJ2-1, reads NAGVMQNPRHLVRRRGQEARLRCSPMKGHSHVYWYRQLPEEGLKFMVYLQKENIIDESGMPKERFSAEFPKEGPSILRIQQVVRGDSAAYFCASSPRPSLYNEQFFGPGTRLTVL.

The rearrangement joins TRBV10-2 to TRBJ2-5, with TRBD2 identical over 8 bases. Per germline, CDR1 WSHSY and CDR2 SAAADI. The V gene end was trimmed by 2 bases and the J gene end by 2 bases; junction bases not matched to a gene: 4. The CDR3 has 15 amino acids. The CDR3 reads CASSEPTSVQETQYF. CDR3 bases: TGCGCCAGCAGTGAGCCGACTAGCGTACAAGAGACCCAGTACTTC.

Judged by abundance, this clone is medium-sized. The rearrangement joins TRBV14 to TRBJ1-5; 7 bases are shared with TRBD1. The CDR3 runs 16 residues. The germline V gene has CDR1 SGHDN and CDR2 FVKESK. The V gene end was trimmed by 4 bases and the J gene end by 4 bases; junction bases not matched to a gene: 10. The CDR3 DNA is TGTGCCAGCAGCCTAAAAAAGGGGGCACTTAATCAGCCCCAGCATTTT. This gives the protein CASSLKKGALNQPQHF.

The V call is TRBV9, the J call TRBJ2-5; the D is unclear. The V gene lost 4 bases and the J gene lost 5 bases, with 12 bases spanning the gap. Per the germline V gene, CDR1 is SGDLS and CDR2 is YYNGEE. The CDR3 loop spans 13 amino acids. The CDR3 coding sequence is TGTGCCAGCAGCCTATCCAGGACGGAGACCCAGTACTTC. Protein product: CASSLSRTETQYF.

This clone was seen a handful of times. The V call is TRBV11-1, the J call TRBJ1-1; D might be TRBD1 (6 bases). The CDR3 has 13 amino acids. V lost 6 bases and J lost 7, with 15 bases in between. The germline V gene encodes CDR1 SGHAT and CDR2 FQDESV (reference sequence). The CDR3 is CASRFTGNGEAFF. The CDR3 DNA sequence: TGTGCCAGCAGGTTTACAGGGAACGGTGAAGCTTTCTTT.

The V call is TRBV18, the J call TRBJ2-7; D is unclear. Trimming removed 0 bases at V and 4 bases at J, with 10 bases between. The CDR3 consists of 14 residues. Per germline, CDR1 KGHSH and CDR2 LQKENI. The CDR3 loop reads CASSPPGKNYEQYF. The CDR3 bases are TGTGCCAGCTCACCACCGGGGAAGAATTACGAGCAGTACTTC.

The chain combines TRBV6-5 with TRBJ2-2, with 9 bases that match TRBD1. In germline, CDR1 is MNHEY, CDR2 SVGAGI. The V gene end was trimmed by 10 bases and the J gene end by 7 bases; junction bases not matched to a gene: 7. The CDR3 sequence is 13 residues long. Written as DNA, the CDR3 is TGTGCCACCAAAACAGGGGGCCACGGGGAGCTGTTTTTT. It encodes CATKTGGHGELFF.

The CDR3, as DNA: TGTGCCAGCATTTCAGCGACTAGCCTCTACGAGCAGTACTTC. It codes for CASISATSLYEQYF. V gene TRBV6-5 combines with J gene TRBJ2-7; 7 bases fit TRBD2. Trimming took 7 bases from V and 3 from J; bases not matched to a gene: 9. Germline CDR1 reads MNHEY; CDR2 reads SVGAGI. This CDR3 comprises 14 residues.

This chain joins TRBV10-2 and TRBJ2-2; D remains unclear. There are 15 residues in the CDR3. V lost 10 bases and J lost 2, with 17 bases in between. Germline V gene lookup returns CDR1 WSHSY and CDR2 SAAADI. CDR3 DNA: TGCGCCACTAAGGAACAGCTGATCAACACCGGGGAGCTGTTTTTT. It encodes CATKEQLINTGELFF.

The chain joins TRBV2 to TRBJ2-3; D not resolved. The CDR3 runs to 12 residues. Per the germline V gene, CDR1 is SNHLY and CDR2 is FYNNEI. Trimming removed 8 bases at V and 5 bases at J, with 11 bases between. CDR3 in amino acids: CASSHPRDTQYF. The CDR3 DNA reads TGTGCCAGCTCCCACCCAAGAGATACGCAGTATTTT. The full variable domain, with the rest looked up from reference TRBV2 and TRBJ2-3, is EPEVTQTPSHQVTQMGQEVILRCVPISNHLYFYWYRQILGQKVEFLVSFYNNEISEKSEIFDDQFSVERPDGSNFTLKIRSTKLEDSAMYFCASSHPRDTQYFGPGTRLTVL.

The V gene is TRBV6-5, the J gene TRBJ1-1, with 8 bases identical to TRBD1. Looked up from germline, CDR1 is MNHEY and CDR2 is SVGAGI. This CDR3 has 15 amino acids. V lost 0 bases, J lost 5 bases, and 5 bases stayed unmatched. The CDR3 region is CASSYSGRGRTEAFF. CDR3 nucleotide sequence: TGTGCCAGCAGTTACTCTGGCAGGGGGCGGACTGAAGCTTTCTTT.

For the CDR3, the DNA is TGTGCCAGCAGCAGGGCGGGCTGGACCGGGGAGCTGTTTTTT. This encodes CASSRAGWTGELFF. The gene calls are TRBV14 and TRBJ2-2; D possibly corresponds to TRBD2 (5 bases). V shed 5 bases and J shed 5 bases, with 12 bases lying between them. The CDR3 totals 14 residues. Germline-derived CDR1 and CDR2 are SGHDN and FVKESK.

The chain has TRBV14 and TRBJ2-2; maybe TRBD1 (6 bases). The V gene lost 4 bases and the J gene lost 4 bases, with 13 bases spanning the gap. The CDR3 sequence is 15 residues long. Germline CDR1 is SGHDN and CDR2 is FVKESK. CDR3 DNA: TGTGCCAGCAGCCTCTACAGGGAGACCACCGGGGAGCTGTTTTTT. This sequence encodes CASSLYRETTGELFF.